This T cell receptor (beta chain) comes out of a study of T cell changes during pregnancy in multiple sclerosis. This clone came up a few times. Libraries were prepared by immunoSEQ multiplex PCR; TCRdb keeps only in-frame clonotypes and omits some of them. The repertoire holds fewer than 25,000 clones, with about 88% as singletons. Per germline, CDR1 MDHEN and CDR2 SYDVKM. This CDR3 region has 18 residues. The ends were cut back, 7 bases at V and 0 bases at J, with 24 bases in the middle. The input for sequencing was CD4+ T cells from peripheral blood mononuclear cells, taken in the second trimester of pregnancy. This receptor was identified in a female donor in good health, enrolled as a control in a pregnancy study. The chain carries TRBV28 and TRBJ1-1; weak D call: TRBD1 (6 bases). CDR3 DNA: TGTGCCAGCACCTTACGGCAGTTCGGCAGGGGAATGAACACTGAAGCTTTCTTT. Translation gives CASTLRQFGRGMNTEAFF.